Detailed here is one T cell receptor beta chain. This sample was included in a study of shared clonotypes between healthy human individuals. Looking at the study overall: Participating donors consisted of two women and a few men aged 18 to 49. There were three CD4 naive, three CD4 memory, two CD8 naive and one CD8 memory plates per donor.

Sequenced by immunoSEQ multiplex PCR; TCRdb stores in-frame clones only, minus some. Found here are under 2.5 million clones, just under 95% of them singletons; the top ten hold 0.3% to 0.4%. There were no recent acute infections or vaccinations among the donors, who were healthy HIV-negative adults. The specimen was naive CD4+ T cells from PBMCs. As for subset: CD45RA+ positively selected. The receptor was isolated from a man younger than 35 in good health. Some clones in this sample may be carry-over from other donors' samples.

CDR3 bases: TGTGCCAGCAGCTTATACCCCGCAGGCAGGGAGGTTTTTGGAGAGCAGTACTTC. It encodes CASSLYPAGREVFGEQYF. The chain combines TRBV7-2 with TRBJ2-7; D is perhaps TRBD2 (6 bases). The CDR3 runs to 18 residues. The V end was cut by 2 bases, the J end by 7 bases, with 27 bases between. Germline V gene sequence: CDR1 SGHTA, CDR2 FQGNSA.